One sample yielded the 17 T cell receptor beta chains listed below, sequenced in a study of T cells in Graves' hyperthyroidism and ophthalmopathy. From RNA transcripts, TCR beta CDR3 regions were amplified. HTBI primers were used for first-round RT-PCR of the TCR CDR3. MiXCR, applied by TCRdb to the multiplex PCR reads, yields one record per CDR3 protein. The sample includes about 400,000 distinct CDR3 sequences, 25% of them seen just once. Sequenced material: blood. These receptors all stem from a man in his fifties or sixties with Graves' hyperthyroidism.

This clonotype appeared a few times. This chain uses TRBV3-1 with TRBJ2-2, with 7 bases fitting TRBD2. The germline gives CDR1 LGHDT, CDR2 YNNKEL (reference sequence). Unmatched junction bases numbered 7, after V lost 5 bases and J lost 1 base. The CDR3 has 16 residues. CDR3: CASSSPTSRNTGELFF. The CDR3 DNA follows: TGTGCCAGCAGCTCCCCGACTAGCCGGAACACCGGGGAGCTGTTTTTT.

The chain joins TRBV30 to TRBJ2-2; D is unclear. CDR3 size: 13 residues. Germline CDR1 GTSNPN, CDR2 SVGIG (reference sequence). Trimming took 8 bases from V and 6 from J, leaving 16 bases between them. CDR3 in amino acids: CAPPRLGSGELFF. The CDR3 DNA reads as TGTGCCCCTCCCAGGCTGGGGTCCGGGGAGCTGTTTTTT.

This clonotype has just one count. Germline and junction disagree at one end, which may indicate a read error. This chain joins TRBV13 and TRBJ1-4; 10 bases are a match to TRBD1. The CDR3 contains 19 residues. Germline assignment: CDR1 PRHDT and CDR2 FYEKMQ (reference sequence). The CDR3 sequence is CASSVGDRGSSATNEKLFF. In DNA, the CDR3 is TGTGCCAGCAGCGTAGGGGACAGGGGATCGTCTGCAACTAATGAAAAACTGTTTTTT.

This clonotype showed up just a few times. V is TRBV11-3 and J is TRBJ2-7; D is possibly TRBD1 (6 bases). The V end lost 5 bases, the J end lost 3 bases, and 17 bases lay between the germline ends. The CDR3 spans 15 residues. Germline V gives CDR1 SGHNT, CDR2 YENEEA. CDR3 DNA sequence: TGTGCCAGCAGCGACCGAGCAGGGGTCGGCTACGAGCAGTACTTC. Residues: CASSDRAGVGYEQYF.

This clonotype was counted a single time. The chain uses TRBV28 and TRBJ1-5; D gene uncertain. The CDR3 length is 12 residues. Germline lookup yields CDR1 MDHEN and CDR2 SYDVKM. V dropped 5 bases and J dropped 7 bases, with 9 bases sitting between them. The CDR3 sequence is CASSLPRQPQHF. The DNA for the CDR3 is TGTGCCAGCAGTCTCCCGAGGCAGCCCCAGCATTTT.

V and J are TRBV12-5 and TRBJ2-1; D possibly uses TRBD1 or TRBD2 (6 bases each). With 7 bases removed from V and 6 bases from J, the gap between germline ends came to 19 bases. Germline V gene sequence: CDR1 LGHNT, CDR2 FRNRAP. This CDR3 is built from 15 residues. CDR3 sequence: CASVGGDGFLNEQFF. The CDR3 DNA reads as TGTGCTAGTGTGGGGGGCGACGGATTCCTCAATGAGCAGTTCTTC.

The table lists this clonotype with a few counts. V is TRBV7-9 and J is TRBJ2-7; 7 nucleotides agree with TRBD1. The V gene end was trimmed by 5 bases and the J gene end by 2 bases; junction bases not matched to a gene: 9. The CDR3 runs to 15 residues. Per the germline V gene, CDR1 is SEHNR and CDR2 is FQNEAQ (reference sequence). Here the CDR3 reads CASSMGQNFAYEQYF. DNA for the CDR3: TGTGCCAGCAGCATGGGACAGAATTTCGCCTACGAGCAGTACTTC.

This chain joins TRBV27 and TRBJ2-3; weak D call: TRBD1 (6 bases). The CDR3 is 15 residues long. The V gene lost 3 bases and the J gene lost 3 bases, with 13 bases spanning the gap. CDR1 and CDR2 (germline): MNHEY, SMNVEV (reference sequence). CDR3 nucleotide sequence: TGTGCCAGCAGTTTTATCACAGGGCGGACAGATACGCAGTATTTT. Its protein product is CASSFITGRTDTQYF.

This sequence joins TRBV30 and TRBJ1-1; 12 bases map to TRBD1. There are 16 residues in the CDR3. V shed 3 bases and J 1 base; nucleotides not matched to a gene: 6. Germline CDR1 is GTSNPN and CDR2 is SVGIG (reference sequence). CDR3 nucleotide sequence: TGTGCCTGGAGCCGGGACAGGGGGCGACGGAACACTGAAGCTTTCTTT. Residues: CAWSRDRGRRNTEAFF. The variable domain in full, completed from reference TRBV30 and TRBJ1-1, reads SQTIHQWPATLVQPVGSPLSLECTVEGTSNPNLYWYRQAAGRGLQLLFYSVGIGQISSEVPQNLSASRPQDRQFILSSKKLLLSDSGFYLCAWSRDRGRRNTEAFFGQGTRLTVV.

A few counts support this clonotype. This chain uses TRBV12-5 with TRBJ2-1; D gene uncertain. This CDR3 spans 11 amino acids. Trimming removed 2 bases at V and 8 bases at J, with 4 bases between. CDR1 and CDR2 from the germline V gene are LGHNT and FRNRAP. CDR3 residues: CASGLSYEQFF. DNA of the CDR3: TGTGCTAGTGGTTTGAGTTATGAGCAGTTCTTC.

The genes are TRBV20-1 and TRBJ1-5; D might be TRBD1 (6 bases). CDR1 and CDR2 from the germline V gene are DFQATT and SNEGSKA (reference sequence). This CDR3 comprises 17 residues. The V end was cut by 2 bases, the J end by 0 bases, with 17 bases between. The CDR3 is CSARIEKTGLSNQPQHF. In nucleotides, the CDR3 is TGCAGTGCTAGAATAGAAAAGACAGGTCTTAGCAATCAGCCCCAGCATTTT.

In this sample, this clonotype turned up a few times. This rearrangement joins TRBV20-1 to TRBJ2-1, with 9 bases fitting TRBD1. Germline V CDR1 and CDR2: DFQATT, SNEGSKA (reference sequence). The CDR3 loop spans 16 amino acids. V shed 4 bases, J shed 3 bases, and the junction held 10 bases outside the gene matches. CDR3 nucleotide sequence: TGCAGTGCTACGGACAGGGGAGGTGGGAGCTACAATGAGCAGTTCTTC. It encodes CSATDRGGGSYNEQFF.

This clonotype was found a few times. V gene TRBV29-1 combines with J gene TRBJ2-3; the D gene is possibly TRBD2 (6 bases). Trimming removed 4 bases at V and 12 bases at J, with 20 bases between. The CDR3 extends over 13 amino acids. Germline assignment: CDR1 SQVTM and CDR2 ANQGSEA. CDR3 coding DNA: TGCAGCGTTGTAGGGGACTCATTCATTATCCAGTATTTT. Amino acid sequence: CSVVGDSFIIQYF.

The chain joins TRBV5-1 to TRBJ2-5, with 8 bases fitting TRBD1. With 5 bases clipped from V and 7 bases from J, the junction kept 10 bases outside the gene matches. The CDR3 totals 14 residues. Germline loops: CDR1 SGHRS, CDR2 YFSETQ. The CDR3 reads CASSPQGARGTQYF. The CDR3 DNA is TGCGCCAGCAGTCCCCAGGGGGCTCGAGGGACCCAGTACTTC. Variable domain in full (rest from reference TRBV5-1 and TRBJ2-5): KAGVTQTPRYLIKTRGQQVTLSCSPISGHRSVSWYQQTPGQGLQFLFEYFSETQRNKGNFPGRFSGRQFSNSRSEMNVSTLELGDSALYLCASSPQGARGTQYFGPGTRLLVL.

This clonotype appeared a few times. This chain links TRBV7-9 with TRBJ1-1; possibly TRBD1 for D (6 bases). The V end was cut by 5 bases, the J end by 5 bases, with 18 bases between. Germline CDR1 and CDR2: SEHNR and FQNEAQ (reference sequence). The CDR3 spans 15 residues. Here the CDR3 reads CASSPSNRAGTEAFF. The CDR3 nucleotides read TGTGCCAGCAGCCCGTCAAACAGGGCCGGAACTGAAGCTTTCTTT.

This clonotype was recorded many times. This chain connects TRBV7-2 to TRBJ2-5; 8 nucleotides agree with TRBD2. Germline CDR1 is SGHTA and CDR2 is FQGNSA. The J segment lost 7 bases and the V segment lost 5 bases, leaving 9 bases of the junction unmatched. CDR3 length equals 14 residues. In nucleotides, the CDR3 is TGTGCCAGCAGCCGTACTAGCGGAGAGGGGACCCAGTACTTC. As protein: CASSRTSGEGTQYF.

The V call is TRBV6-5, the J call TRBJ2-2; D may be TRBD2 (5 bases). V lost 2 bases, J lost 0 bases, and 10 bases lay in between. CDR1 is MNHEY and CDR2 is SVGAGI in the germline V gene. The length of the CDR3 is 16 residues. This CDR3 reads CASSYTSGANTGELFF. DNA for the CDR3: TGTGCCAGCAGTTACACCAGCGGCGCGAACACCGGGGAGCTGTTTTTT.